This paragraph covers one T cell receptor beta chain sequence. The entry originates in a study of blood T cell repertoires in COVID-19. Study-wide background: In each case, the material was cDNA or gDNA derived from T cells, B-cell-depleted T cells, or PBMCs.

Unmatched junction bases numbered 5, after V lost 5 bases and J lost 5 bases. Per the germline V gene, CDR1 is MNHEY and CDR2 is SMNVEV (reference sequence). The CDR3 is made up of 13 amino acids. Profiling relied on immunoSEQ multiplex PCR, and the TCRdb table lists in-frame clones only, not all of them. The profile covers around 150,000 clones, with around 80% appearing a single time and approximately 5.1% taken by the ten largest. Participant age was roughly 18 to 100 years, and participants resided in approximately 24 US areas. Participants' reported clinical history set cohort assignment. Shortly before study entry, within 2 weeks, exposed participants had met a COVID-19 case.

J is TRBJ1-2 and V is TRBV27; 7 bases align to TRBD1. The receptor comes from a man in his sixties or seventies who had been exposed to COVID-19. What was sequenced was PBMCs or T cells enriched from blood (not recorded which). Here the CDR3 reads CASSTPGQYGYTF. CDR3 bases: TGTGCCAGCAGTACCCCGGGACAGTATGGCTACACCTTC.